What follows are 12 T cell receptor beta chains derived from one specimen sequenced in a study of neurological immune-mediated disorders (dated by TCRdb to the late 2010s). Library preparation was by 5' RACE. Sequencing was performed on an Illumina HiSeq 2500. TCRdb ran its own pipeline on the public reads, namely fastp trimming at Q25 and MiXCR clone calling, and kept in-frame beta chains. Identical CDR3 proteins give one entry, which carries the most common genes and DNA. The sample table shows around 20,000 distinct CDR3 sequences, and about 10% are seen once. Roughly a fifth of the sample is held by the ten biggest clonotypes. Sequenced material: PBMCs. These receptors all come from a woman aged 55-69 years with HTLV-1-associated myelopathy (HAM/TSP).

This clonotype was seen more than once but under ten times. CDR3 region: CSATRQGATDTQYF. The CDR3 bases are TGCAGTGCTACCCGACAGGGGGCAACAGATACGCAGTATTTT. The chain recombines TRBV20-1 with TRBJ2-3; TRBD1 agrees at 10 bases. CDR1 and CDR2 (germline): DFQATT, SNEGSKA (reference sequence). This CDR3 contains 14 residues. V shed 4 bases, J shed 3 bases, and the junction held 4 bases outside the gene matches.

This clonotype was seen at least ten times. The chain carries TRBV2 and TRBJ1-4; 8 bases are a match to TRBD1. V was clipped by 6 bases and J by 1 base; unmatched bases: 4. Germline V gene data show CDR1 as SNHLY and CDR2 as FYNNEI. The CDR3 totals 15 residues. The CDR3 is CASSLDRGTNEKLFF. CDR3 bases: TGTGCCAGCAGCTTAGACAGGGGAACTAATGAAAAACTGTTTTTT.

Many counts were recorded for this clonotype. The chain uses TRBV20-1 and TRBJ2-1, with 7 bases fitting TRBD2. CDR1 DFQATT and CDR2 SNEGSKA come from the germline V gene (reference sequence). J gave up 5 bases and V 3 bases, and 7 bases lay outside the gene matches. The CDR3 length is 14 residues. The CDR3 here is CSASPAGPHNEQFF. In DNA form, the CDR3 reads TGCAGTGCTAGCCCAGCGGGGCCCCACAATGAGCAGTTCTTC.

In this sample, this clonotype turned up many times. This chain connects TRBV30 to TRBJ1-5, with TRBD1 matching over 7 bases. CDR1 is GTSNPN, CDR2 SVGIG, per germline (reference sequence). The CDR3 totals 15 residues. V trimming: 3 bases; J trimming: 5 bases; junction bases outside the gene matches: 10. The CDR3 region has the DNA TGTGCCTGGAGCTCAGGGGACAGTAATCATCAGCCCCAGCATTTT. Translation gives CAWSSGDSNHQPQHF.

In this sample, this clonotype turned up many times. The chain combines TRBV12-3 or TRBV12-4 with TRBJ1-2; D is uncertain. Trimming pared 1 base from V and 0 bases from J, leaving 9 bases between. The CDR3 is made up of 15 amino acids. This CDR3 is CASSLGISPNYGYTF. As DNA, the CDR3 is TGTGCCAGCAGTTTAGGAATCAGCCCTAACTATGGCTACACCTTC.

In its sample, this clonotype was seen many times. This chain links TRBV5-1 with TRBJ1-2, with D perhaps matching TRBD1 (5 bases). The V gene's germline CDR1 is SGHRS and CDR2 YFSETQ. The V end was cut by 4 bases, the J end by 6 bases, with 19 bases between. This CDR3 contains 15 residues. Written as DNA, the CDR3 is TGCGCCAGCAGCCCGGGGGTGAACAGGATCGATGGCTACACCTTC. Its protein is CASSPGVNRIDGYTF.

This clonotype was counted many times. The J gene is TRBJ2-7, the V gene TRBV20-1, with 10 bases that match TRBD2. The CDR3 runs to 13 residues. The ends lost 4 bases at V and 6 bases at J; junction bases unmatched: 6. The germline V gene encodes CDR1 DFQATT and CDR2 SNEGSKA (reference sequence). CDR3 in amino acids: CSAIGLAETEQYF. The CDR3 region has the DNA TGCAGTGCTATCGGACTAGCGGAGACCGAGCAGTACTTC.

In this sample, this clonotype turned up many times. This chain connects TRBV15 to TRBJ1-2; D is perhaps TRBD1 (5 bases). Germline V gene sequence: CDR1 LNHNV, CDR2 YYDKDF (reference sequence). Trimming shortened V by 0 bases and J by 4 bases, and 15 bases separated the two germline ends. The length of the CDR3 is 16 residues. The CDR3 DNA sequence: TGTGCCACCAGCAGAGATGTGGCAGGGAAGGGCTATGGCTACACCTTC. As protein: CATSRDVAGKGYGYTF.

This clonotype was recorded many times. The chain recombines TRBV5-1 with TRBJ2-3; D is unresolved. Looked up from germline, CDR1 is SGHRS and CDR2 is YFSETQ. Trimming took off 0 bases at V and 0 bases at J, with 8 bases between the two ends. The CDR3 runs 15 residues. The CDR3 reads CASSLEIVSTDTQYF. The CDR3 region has the DNA TGCGCCAGCAGCTTGGAAATTGTAAGCACAGATACGCAGTATTTT.

Relative to its sample, this clonotype is medium-sized (0.01 to 0.1%). The chain employs TRBV5-1 and TRBJ1-1, with 9 nucleotides matching TRBD1. The germline CDR1 and CDR2 sequences are SGHRS and YFSETQ. V was clipped by 0 bases and J by 5 bases; unmatched bases: 5. This CDR3 comprises 15 residues. CDR3 nucleotide sequence: TGCGCCAGCAGCTTGGGTGACAGGGGGATTACTGAAGCTTTCTTT. Its protein is CASSLGDRGITEAFF.

This clonotype has ten or more counts. The chain carries TRBV7-2 and TRBJ2-5; 10 nucleotides match TRBD1. The trim removed 3 bases at V and 5 bases at J, leaving 6 bases unmatched. Looked up from germline, CDR1 is SGHTA and CDR2 is FQGNSA. The CDR3 is made up of 15 amino acids. This CDR3 reads CASSLTGGAWETQYF. The DNA of the CDR3 is TGTGCCAGCAGCTTGACAGGGGGCGCCTGGGAGACCCAGTACTTC.

The table lists this clonotype with many counts. The chain couples TRBV16 to TRBJ1-5; D not certain. This CDR3 spans 14 amino acids. V lost 1 base and J lost 5, with 9 bases in between. Germline V gives CDR1 KGHSY, CDR2 FQNENV. The CDR3: CASSQFGRDQPQHF. CDR3 nucleotide sequence: TGTGCCAGCAGCCAATTCGGTAGGGATCAGCCCCAGCATTTT.